This TCR beta chain stems from a study of blood T cell repertoires in COVID-19. Germline assignment: CDR1 MNHEY and CDR2 SVGAGI. Germline trimming cut 2 bases from V and 5 bases from J; bases unmatched to any gene: 7. CDR3 size: 16 residues. Repertoires were generated with immunoSEQ multiplex PCR, while TCRdb's copy carries only in-frame clones and drops some. The repertoire holds fewer than 350,000 clones, with 75% to 90% as singletons. Sequenced sample: PBMCs or T cells enriched from blood (not recorded which). This clonotype was sampled from a man aged 55 to 70 who had recovered from COVID-19. The chain links TRBV6-5 to TRBJ2-5; 11 nucleotides match TRBD2. The CDR3 loop reads CASSYLETSGIETQYF. The CDR3 DNA sequence: TGTGCCAGCAGTTACCTAGAGACTAGCGGGATTGAGACCCAGTACTTC.